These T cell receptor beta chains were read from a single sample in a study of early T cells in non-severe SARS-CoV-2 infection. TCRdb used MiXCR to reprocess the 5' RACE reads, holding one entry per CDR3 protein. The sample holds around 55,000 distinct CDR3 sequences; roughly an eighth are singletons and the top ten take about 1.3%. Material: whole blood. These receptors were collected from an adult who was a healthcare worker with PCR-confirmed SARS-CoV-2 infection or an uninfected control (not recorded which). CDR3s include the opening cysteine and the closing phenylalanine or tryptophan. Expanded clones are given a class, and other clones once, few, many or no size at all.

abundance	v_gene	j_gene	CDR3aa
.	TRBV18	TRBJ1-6	CASSGTGGVSPLHF
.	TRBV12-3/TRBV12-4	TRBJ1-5	CASSFRGGGNQPQHF
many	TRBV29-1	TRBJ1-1	CSVEEYGLNTEAFF
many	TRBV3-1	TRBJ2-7	CASSRTGTGDLEQYF
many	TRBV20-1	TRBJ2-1	CSARSVEAPLGNEQFF
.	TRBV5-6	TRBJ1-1	CASSLYTGPMNTEAFF
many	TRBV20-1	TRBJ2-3	CSVEVDTQYF
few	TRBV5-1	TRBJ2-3	CASSVDRRTDTQYF
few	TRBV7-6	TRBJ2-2	CASSPGINRGRRGTGELFF
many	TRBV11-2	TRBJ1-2	CASSLSGLSLDGYTF
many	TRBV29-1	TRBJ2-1	CSVPTRGLAGSEQFF
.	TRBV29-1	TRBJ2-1	CSGQGGSNEQFF
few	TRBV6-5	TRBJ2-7	CASRRVGGEQYF
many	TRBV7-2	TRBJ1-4	CASSLVGSTNEKLFF
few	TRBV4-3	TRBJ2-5	CASSQGAGYQETQYF
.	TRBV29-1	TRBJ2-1	CSGAPGGNEQFF
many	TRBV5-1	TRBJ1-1	CASSLVGEGTEAFF
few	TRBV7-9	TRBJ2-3	CATQDKLSTDTQYF
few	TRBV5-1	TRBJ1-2	CASRPEPGGYTF
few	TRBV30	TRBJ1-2	CAWSLYRGNYGYTF
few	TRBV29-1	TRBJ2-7	CSVARTGTQVEQYF
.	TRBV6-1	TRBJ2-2	CASSENPHGGGELFF
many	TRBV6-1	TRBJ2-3	CASSETGGPTTDTQYF
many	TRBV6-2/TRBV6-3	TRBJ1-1	CASSYIRNTEAFF
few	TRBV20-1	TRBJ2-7	CSADSRDPTAYEQYF